This TCR beta chain came from a study of OX40 agonist ivuxolimab in advanced cancers. Study-level points and caveats: Antigen specificity remained undetermined for the expanded peripheral T cells.

Comment on this clone: Antigen: not known. The sample carries other DNA sequences with the same CDR3.

Clones were sequenced by immunoSEQ multiplex PCR, and TCRdb holds only the in-frame ones, with some missing. The sample consists of roughly 10,000 clones, about 90% of them appearing once. The sample consisted of CD4+ or CD8+ T cells sorted from blood, taken in a trial of the OX40 agonist ivuxolimab. The sequence was collected from an adult with an advanced solid tumor such as melanoma, head and neck, liver or kidney cancer.

This chain's CDR3 is CASSLEGIAGNTIYF. Here the CDR3 DNA reads TGTGCCAGCAGCTTGGAAGGTATCGCTGGAAACACCATATATTTT. This chain uses TRBV5-6 with TRBJ1-3, with unresolved D. The CDR3 length is 15 residues. V was shortened by 0 bases and J by 2 bases, with 9 bases between the two germline ends. Germline CDR1 is SGHDT and CDR2 is YYEEEE.